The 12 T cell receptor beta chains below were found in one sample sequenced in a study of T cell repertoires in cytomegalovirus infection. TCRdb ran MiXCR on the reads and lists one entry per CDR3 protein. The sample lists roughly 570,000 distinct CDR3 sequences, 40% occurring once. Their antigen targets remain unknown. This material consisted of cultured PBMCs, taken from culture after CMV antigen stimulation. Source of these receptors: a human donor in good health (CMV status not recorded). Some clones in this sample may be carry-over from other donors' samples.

This chain's CDR3 is CSVQGQGSTDTQYF. The CDR3 DNA reads as TGCAGCGTTCAGGGACAGGGGAGCACAGATACGCAGTATTTT. The rearrangement joins TRBV29-1 to TRBJ2-3, with TRBD1 matching 10 bases. Germline CDR1 and CDR2: SQVTM and ANQGSEA. Losses at the gene ends were 5 bases for V and 0 bases for J; bases not matched to a gene: 2. The CDR3 length is 14 residues.

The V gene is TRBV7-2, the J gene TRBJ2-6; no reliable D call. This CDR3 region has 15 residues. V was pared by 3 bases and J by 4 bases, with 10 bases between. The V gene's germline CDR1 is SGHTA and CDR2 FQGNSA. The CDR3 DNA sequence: TGTGCCAGCAGCTTCGGGCAATCCGGGGCCAACGTCCTGACTTTC. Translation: CASSFGQSGANVLTF.

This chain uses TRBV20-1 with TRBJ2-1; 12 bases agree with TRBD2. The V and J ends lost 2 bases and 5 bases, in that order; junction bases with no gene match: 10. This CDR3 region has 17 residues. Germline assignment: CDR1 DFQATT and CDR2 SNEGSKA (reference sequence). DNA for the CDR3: TGCAGTGCTAGAATCCCCTGGACTAGCGGGATCAACAATGAGCAGTTCTTC. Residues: CSARIPWTSGINNEQFF.

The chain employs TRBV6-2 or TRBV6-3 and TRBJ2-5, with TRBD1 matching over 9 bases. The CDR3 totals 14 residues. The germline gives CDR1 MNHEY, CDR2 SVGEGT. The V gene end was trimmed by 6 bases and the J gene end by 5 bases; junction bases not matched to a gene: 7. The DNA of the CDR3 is TGTGCCAGCAGGAGGACAGGGGATGGGGAGACCCAGTACTTC. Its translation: CASRRTGDGETQYF.

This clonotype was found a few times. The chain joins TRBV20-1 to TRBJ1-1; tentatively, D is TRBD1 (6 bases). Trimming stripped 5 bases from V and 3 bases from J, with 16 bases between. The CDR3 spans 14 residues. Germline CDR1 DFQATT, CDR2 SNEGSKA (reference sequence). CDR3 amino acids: CSAARRGWDTEAFF. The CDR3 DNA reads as TGCAGTGCTGCACGCAGGGGTTGGGACACTGAAGCTTTCTTT.

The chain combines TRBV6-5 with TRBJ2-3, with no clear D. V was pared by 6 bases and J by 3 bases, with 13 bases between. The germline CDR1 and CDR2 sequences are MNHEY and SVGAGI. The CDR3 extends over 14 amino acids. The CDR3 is CASSGRSGTDTQYF. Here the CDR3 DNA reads TGTGCCAGCAGCGGGCGTTCTGGGACAGATACGCAGTATTTT.

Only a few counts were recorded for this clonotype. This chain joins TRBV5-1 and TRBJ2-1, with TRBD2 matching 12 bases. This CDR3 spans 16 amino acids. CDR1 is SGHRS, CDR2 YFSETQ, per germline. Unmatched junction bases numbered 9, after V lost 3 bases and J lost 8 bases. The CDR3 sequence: CASSWAPSGGAYEQFF. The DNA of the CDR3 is TGCGCCAGCAGCTGGGCCCCTAGCGGGGGGGCCTATGAGCAGTTCTTC.

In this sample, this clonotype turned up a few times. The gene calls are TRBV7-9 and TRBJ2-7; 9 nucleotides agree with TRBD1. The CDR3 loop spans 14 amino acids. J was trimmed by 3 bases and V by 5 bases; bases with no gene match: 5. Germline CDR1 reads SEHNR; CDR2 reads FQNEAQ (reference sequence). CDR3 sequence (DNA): TGTGCCAGCAGCAGCCGGGACAGGGACTACGAGCAGTACTTC. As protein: CASSSRDRDYEQYF.

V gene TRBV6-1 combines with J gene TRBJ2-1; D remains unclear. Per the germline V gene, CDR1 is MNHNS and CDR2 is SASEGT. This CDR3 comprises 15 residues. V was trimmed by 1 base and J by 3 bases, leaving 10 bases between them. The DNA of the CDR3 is TGTGCCAGCAGTGAAGGGTCCCCGAACTACAATGAGCAGTTCTTC. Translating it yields CASSEGSPNYNEQFF.

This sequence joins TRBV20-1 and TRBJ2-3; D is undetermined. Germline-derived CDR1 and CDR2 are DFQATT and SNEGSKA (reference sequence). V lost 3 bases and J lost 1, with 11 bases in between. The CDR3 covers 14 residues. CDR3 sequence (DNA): TGCAGTGCTAGTCGGCCTAGTCGCACAGATACGCAGTATTTT. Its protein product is CSASRPSRTDTQYF.

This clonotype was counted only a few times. The CDR3 coding sequence is TGTGCCAGCAGTTTATCGAGGCAGGGCGGCAATTCACCCCTCCACTTT. Residues: CASSLSRQGGNSPLHF. The chain employs TRBV27 and TRBJ1-6; TRBD1 is a possible D gene (5 bases). The CDR3 sequence is 16 residues long. Looked up from germline, CDR1 is MNHEY and CDR2 is SMNVEV (reference sequence). Trimming shortened V by 0 bases and J by 7 bases, and 13 bases separated the two germline ends.

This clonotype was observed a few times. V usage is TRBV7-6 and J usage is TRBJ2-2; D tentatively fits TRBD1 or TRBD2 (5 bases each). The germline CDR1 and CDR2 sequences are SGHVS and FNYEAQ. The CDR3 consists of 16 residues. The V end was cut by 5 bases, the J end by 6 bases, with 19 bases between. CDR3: CASSAPGATRSGELFF. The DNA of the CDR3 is TGTGCCAGCAGCGCGCCCGGGGCCACAAGATCCGGGGAGCTGTTTTTT. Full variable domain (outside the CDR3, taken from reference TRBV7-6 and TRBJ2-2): GAGVSQSPRYKVTKRGQDVALRCDPISGHVSLYWYRQALGQGPEFLTYFNYEAQQDKSGLPNDRFSAERPEGSISTLTIQRTEQRDSAMYRCASSAPGATRSGELFFGEGSRLTVL.